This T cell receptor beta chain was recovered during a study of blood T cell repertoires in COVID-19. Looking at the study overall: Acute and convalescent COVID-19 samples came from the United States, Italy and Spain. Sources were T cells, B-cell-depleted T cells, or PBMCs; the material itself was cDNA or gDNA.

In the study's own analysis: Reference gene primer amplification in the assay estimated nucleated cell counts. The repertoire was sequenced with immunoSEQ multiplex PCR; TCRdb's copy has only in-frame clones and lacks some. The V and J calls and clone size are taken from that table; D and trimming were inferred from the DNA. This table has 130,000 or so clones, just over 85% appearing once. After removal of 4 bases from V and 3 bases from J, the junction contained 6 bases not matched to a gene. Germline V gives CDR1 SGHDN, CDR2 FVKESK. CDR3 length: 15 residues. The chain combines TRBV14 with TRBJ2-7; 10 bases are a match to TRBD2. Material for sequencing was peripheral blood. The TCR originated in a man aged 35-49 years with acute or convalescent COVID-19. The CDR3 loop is CASSRGTSAYYEQYF. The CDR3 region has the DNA TGTGCCAGCAGCCGAGGGACTAGCGCATACTACGAGCAGTACTTC.